This T cell receptor beta chain was profiled in a study of T-cell memory formation after mild COVID-19. Study-wide background: Clusters were largely donor specific.

From 5'RACE with constant-segment primers came TCR alpha and TCR beta cDNA libraries that carried sample barcodes and UMIs. TCRdb re-called the 5' RACE reads through MiXCR, storing one row per CDR3 protein. The sample includes over 150,000 distinct CDR3 sequences, about 18% of them seen just once. Worth noting for this clonotype: The antigen is not known.

General observations from the study: CD4+ clones that contracted lay mainly in CM and EM; CD8+ ones lay in EMRA.

This clonotype originated in a man younger than 35 who had mild COVID-19 (a few samples of this study predate the infection). Cell type and time point are not known. Sequencing used PBMCs or a T cell subset sorted from them (not recorded which).

CDR3 protein: CASSRRGNYNEQFF. The CDR3 DNA sequence: TGTGCCAGCAGCAGAAGGGGGAACTACAATGAGCAGTTCTTC. The chain employs TRBV7-3 and TRBJ2-1, with D possibly matching TRBD1 (6 bases). Between the trimmed V and J ends, which lost 5 bases and 3 bases, there was a span of 11 bases. Germline values: CDR1 SGHTA, CDR2 FQGTGA. The CDR3 extends over 14 amino acids.